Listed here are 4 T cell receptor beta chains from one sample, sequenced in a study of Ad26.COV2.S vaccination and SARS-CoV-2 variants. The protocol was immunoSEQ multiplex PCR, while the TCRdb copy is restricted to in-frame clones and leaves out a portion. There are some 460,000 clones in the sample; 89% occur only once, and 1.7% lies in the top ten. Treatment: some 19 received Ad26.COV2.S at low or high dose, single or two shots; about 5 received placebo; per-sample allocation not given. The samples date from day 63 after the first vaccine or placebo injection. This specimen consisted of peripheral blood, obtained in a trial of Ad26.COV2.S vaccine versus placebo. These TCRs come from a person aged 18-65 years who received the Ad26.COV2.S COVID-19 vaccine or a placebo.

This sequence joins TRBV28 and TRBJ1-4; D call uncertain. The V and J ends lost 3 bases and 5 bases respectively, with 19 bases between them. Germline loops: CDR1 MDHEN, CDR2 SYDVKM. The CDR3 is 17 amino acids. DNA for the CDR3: TGTGCCAGCAGTTTGTACATGCTGAAGGGTTTAAATGAAAAACTGTTTTTT. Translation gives CASSLYMLKGLNEKLFF.

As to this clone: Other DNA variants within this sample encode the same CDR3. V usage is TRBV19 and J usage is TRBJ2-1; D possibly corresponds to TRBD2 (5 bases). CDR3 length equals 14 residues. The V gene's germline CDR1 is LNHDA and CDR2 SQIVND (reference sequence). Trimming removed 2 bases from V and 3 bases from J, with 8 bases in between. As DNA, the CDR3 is TGTGCCAGTAGTATACGAGGGAGCTACAATGAGCAGTTCTTC. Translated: CASSIRGSYNEQFF.

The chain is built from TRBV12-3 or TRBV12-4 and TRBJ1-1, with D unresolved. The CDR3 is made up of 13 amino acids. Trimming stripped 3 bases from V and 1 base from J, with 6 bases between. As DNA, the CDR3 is TGTGCCAGCAGTTTCACAGAGAACACTGAAGCTTTCTTT. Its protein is CASSFTENTEAFF.

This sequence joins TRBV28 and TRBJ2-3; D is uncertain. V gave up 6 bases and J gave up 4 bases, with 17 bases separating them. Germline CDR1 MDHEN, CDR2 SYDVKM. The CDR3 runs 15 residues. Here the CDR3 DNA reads TGTGCCAGCAGACCCAGGACCCGGCGCGCAGATACGCAGTATTTT. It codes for CASRPRTRRADTQYF.